The 8 T cell receptor beta chains presented below share a single source sample, sequenced in a study of cytomegalovirus exposure and HLA in healthy donors. The primer mix had 60 Vbeta and 13 Jbeta primers. Clones were sequenced by immunoSEQ multiplex PCR, and TCRdb holds only the in-frame ones, with some missing. The repertoire has fewer than 200,000 clones, 60% to 80% of them found once; the top ten carry roughly 5%. The sample comprised PBMCs. The receptor set was obtained from a male donor in good health and CMV-seronegative.

J is TRBJ2-2 and V is TRBV6-5, with a possible D match to TRBD2 (6 bases). Germline V gene data show CDR1 as MNHEY and CDR2 as SVGAGI. This CDR3 spans 15 amino acids. Trimming shortened V by 6 bases and J by 5 bases, and 16 bases separated the two germline ends. CDR3 bases: TGTGCCAGCAGCAGCGAAGGGGCGGGAACCGGGGAGCTGTTTTTT. This sequence encodes CASSSEGAGTGELFF.

The rearrangement joins TRBV27 to TRBJ2-5; 9 bases agree with TRBD2. V gave up 5 bases and J gave up 0 bases; unmatched junction bases: 7. The CDR3 sequence is 16 residues long. The germline CDR1 and CDR2 sequences are MNHEY and SMNVEV (reference sequence). The CDR3 sequence: CASSPLAGAYQETQYF. The CDR3 nucleotides read TGTGCCAGCAGTCCATTAGCGGGGGCGTACCAAGAGACCCAGTACTTC.

The chain recombines TRBV19 with TRBJ2-2, with 11 bases lining up with TRBD1. After removal of 4 bases from V and 8 bases from J, the junction contained 3 bases not matched to a gene. Germline V CDR1 and CDR2: LNHDA, SQIVND (reference sequence). The CDR3 consists of 14 residues. The CDR3 loop is CASSRDRGSGELFF. CDR3 DNA sequence: TGTGCCAGTAGTAGGGACAGGGGGTCGGGGGAGCTGTTTTTT.

The V call is TRBV11-2, the J call TRBJ2-1, with D perhaps matching TRBD1 (5 bases). The V gene lost 0 bases and the J gene lost 12 bases, with 9 bases spanning the gap. The CDR3 runs 12 residues. In germline, CDR1 is SGHAT, CDR2 FQNNGV. CDR3 in amino acids: CASSLDRVAQFF. DNA for the CDR3: TGTGCCAGCAGCTTAGACAGGGTCGCGCAGTTCTTC.

The chain combines TRBV9 with TRBJ2-3; TRBD2 agrees at 7 bases. V was pared by 2 bases and J by 6 bases, with 3 bases of the junction left unmatched. CDR1 and CDR2 from the germline V gene are SGDLS and YYNGEE. This CDR3 region has 13 residues. The CDR3 here is CASSVRTSDTQYF. The CDR3 coding sequence is TGTGCCAGCAGCGTTCGGACTAGTGATACGCAGTATTTT.

This clone was seen a single time. V is TRBV27 and J is TRBJ2-5; D perhaps matches TRBD1 (6 bases). The germline V gene encodes CDR1 MNHEY and CDR2 SMNVEV (reference sequence). V lost 6 bases to trimming and J lost 5 bases, with 19 bases between them. The length of the CDR3 is 15 residues. CDR3 in DNA: TGTGCCAGCAGCCCAGGGGTCGGAGTAGCGGAGACCCAGTACTTC. Amino acids: CASSPGVGVAETQYF.

The rearrangement links TRBV18 to TRBJ2-7; TRBD1 matches 10 bases. CDR3 length equals 15 residues. CDR1 and CDR2 from the germline V gene are KGHSH and LQKENI. V lost 6 bases, J lost 2 bases, and 7 bases stayed unmatched. The CDR3 DNA is TGTGCCAGCTCCCGCTCCGGGACAGGGGCCTACGAGCAGTACTTC. Residues: CASSRSGTGAYEQYF.

This clone was picked up one time. The rearrangement joins TRBV20-1 to TRBJ1-1; D remains ambiguous. With 3 bases removed from V and 5 bases from J, the gap between germline ends came to 7 bases. The CDR3 covers 11 residues. Per germline, CDR1 DFQATT and CDR2 SNEGSKA (reference sequence). The CDR3 loop reads CSASSGTEAFF. CDR3 nucleotides: TGCAGTGCTAGTTCGGGGACTGAAGCTTTCTTT.